This record looks at one TCR beta chain sequence and its context. The antigen is not known. Other DNA sequences from this sample encode an identical CDR3 as well. These data are taken from a study of cytomegalovirus exposure and HLA in healthy donors. Study results and limitations: A later analysis found common viral pathogens apparently linked to several of the most significant clusters. It was assumed in the presence/absence analyses that sequencing depth was roughly uniform across donors.

Germline V lookup: CDR1 SNHLY, CDR2 FYNNEI. CDR3 length: 13 amino acids. V lost 4 bases to trimming and J lost 4 bases; unmatched junction nucleotides: 2. With 60 Vbeta and 13 Jbeta primers, the PCR was carried out. In the original processing: A later analysis tallied 87 million or so unique TCR beta chains, 9 million to 12 million of them shared. This table comes from immunoSEQ multiplex PCR, and its TCRdb copy is limited to in-frame clones, with some not included. V and J calls and clone size are as listed in that table; D and trimming were resolved from the DNA. The table has about 180,000 clones, 76% seen once.

The specimen was PBMCs. The chain carries TRBV2 and TRBJ1-1, with 8 bases matching TRBD1. This sequence was found in a man younger than 30 in good health and CMV-seronegative. The CDR3 region has the DNA TGTGCCAGCAGTGGGACAGGGCGCACTGAAGCTTTCTTT. Its protein product is CASSGTGRTEAFF.